This TCR beta chain was identified in a study of T cells in Graves' hyperthyroidism and ophthalmopathy. Study-level points and caveats: Blood also held most thyroid clonotypes expanded beyond 0.001.

What was amplified from RNA transcripts were TCR beta CDR3 regions. TCR CDR3 underwent first-round RT-PCR with the HTBI primer set. TCRdb passed the multiplex PCR reads through MiXCR, listing each CDR3 protein once. This sample has hundreds of thousands of distinct CDR3 sequences; roughly 15% occur once, and the top ten carry about an eighth. This clonotype was recorded at least ten times. Its specificity is not known. Inclusion characteristics of ophthalmopathy patients comprised a Clinical Activity Score of at least 3, a NOSPECS grade of at least 4, and duration under 3 months. PBMCs were obtained from approximately 10 ml fresh peripheral blood. Germline V gene sequence: CDR1 ENHRY, CDR2 SYGVKD. V shed 1 base and J 4 bases; nucleotides not matched to a gene: 11. CDR3 length: 18 amino acids.

The TCR originated in a woman aged 50 to 65 with Graves' ophthalmopathy. The chain links TRBV10-3 to TRBJ2-5, with 11 nucleotides matching TRBD1. Sequenced material: blood. Written as DNA, the CDR3 is TGTGCCATCAGTGAGTGGATTCCCGGGACAGGGGGAGGAGAGACCCAGTACTTC. This encodes CAISEWIPGTGGGETQYF.